These 25 T cell receptor beta chains were all obtained from the same sample, sequenced in a study of blood T cells in healthy people across ages. Alongside a J-beta primer mix, a sample-barcoded 5' primer served in a second PCR lasting roughly 6 to 11 cycles. One entry per CDR3 protein results from TCRdb running MiXCR on the 5' RACE reads. Seen here are hundreds of thousands of distinct CDR3 sequences, around 25% observed once, and the top ten hold just under 9.5%. These data also featured in a second study, about T cells of mothers and their children.

Sequenced input: blood. The receptors here all came from a boy younger than 18 in good health.

V gene TRBV20-1 combines with J gene TRBJ2-5; D is possibly TRBD1 (6 bases). The DNA matches TRBJ2-7 better at its end, which makes the J call doubtful. This CDR3 contains 13 residues. Per germline, CDR1 DFQATT and CDR2 SNEGSKA (reference sequence). CDR3 nucleotide sequence: TGCAGTGCTAGGATGGGACAAAACTACGAGCAGTACTTC. It is translated as CSARMGQNYEQYF.

The table lists this clonotype with a few counts. V and J are TRBV7-8 and TRBJ2-7; 10 nucleotides line up with TRBD2. CDR3 size: 15 residues. The germline gives CDR1 SGHVS, CDR2 FQNEAQ. With 4 bases clipped from V and 3 bases from J, the junction kept 6 bases outside the gene matches. CDR3 nucleotide sequence: TGTGCCAGCAGCTCGAGAGCGGGAGGGGTCTACGAGCAGTACTTC. This sequence encodes CASSSRAGGVYEQYF. The entire variable domain, with the rest obtained from reference TRBV7-8 and TRBJ2-7, is as follows: GAGVSQSPRYKVAKRGQDVALRCDPISGHVSLFWYQQALGQGPEFLTYFQNEAQLDKSGLPSDRFFAERPEGSVSTLKIQRTQQEDSAVYLCASSSRAGGVYEQYFGPGTRLTVT.

This clonotype was counted between two and nine times. The genes are TRBV29-1 and TRBJ2-6, with 9 nucleotides matching TRBD1. CDR1 is SQVTM and CDR2 is ANQGSEA in the germline V gene. V dropped 2 bases and J dropped 4; count of bases not matched to a gene: 9. The CDR3 length is 17 residues. The CDR3 sequence is CSVELIGQGHGANVLTF. In DNA form, the CDR3 reads TGCAGCGTTGAATTGATCGGACAGGGGCACGGGGCCAACGTCCTGACTTTC.

The gene calls are TRBV7-2 and TRBJ2-1; 8 bases map to TRBD1. Trimming at V came to 6 bases and at J to 3 bases, leaving 16 bases not matched to a gene. The CDR3 has 18 amino acids. From germline, CDR1 is SGHTA and CDR2 FQGNSA. The DNA of the CDR3 is TGTGCCAGCAGGCGACAGGGGTCAACATCTTACCTCTACAATGAGCAGTTCTTC. Translating it yields CASRRQGSTSYLYNEQFF.

J is TRBJ2-7 and V is TRBV29-1; TRBD2 matches 11 bases. There are 15 residues in the CDR3. V shed 4 bases and J 2 bases; nucleotides not matched to a gene: 7. Germline CDR1 reads SQVTM; CDR2 reads ANQGSEA. CDR3 in DNA: TGCAGCGTTGGGGGGACTAGCGGTAACCCCTACGAGCAGTACTTC. Translated: CSVGGTSGNPYEQYF.

The genes are TRBV5-6 and TRBJ1-1; D not resolved. The germline V and J ends were trimmed by 4 bases and 0 bases, with 13 bases remaining between them. Looked up from germline, CDR1 is SGHDT and CDR2 is YYEEEE. The CDR3 totals 15 residues. For the CDR3, the DNA is TGTGCCAGCAGCCCCGGACTAGGGATGAACACTGAAGCTTTCTTT. Amino acid sequence: CASSPGLGMNTEAFF.

The count of this clonotype is one. The gene calls are TRBV6-5 and TRBJ1-1, with 8 bases lining up with TRBD1. V gave up 5 bases and J gave up 2 bases; unmatched junction bases: 7. The length of the CDR3 is 15 residues. Germline loops: CDR1 MNHEY, CDR2 SVGAGI. The CDR3 DNA sequence: TGTGCCAGCAGTCAGACGGACAGGGACAACACTGAAGCTTTCTTT. It is translated as CASSQTDRDNTEAFF.

The chain joins TRBV14 to TRBJ2-1, with TRBD2 as a possible D gene (6 bases). The CDR3 covers 16 residues. Trimming cost V 4 bases and J 8 bases, with 21 bases left between them. Germline CDR1 SGHDN, CDR2 FVKESK. The CDR3 sequence: CASSLRGTSLVDEQFF. The CDR3 DNA reads TGTGCCAGCAGCCTCCGAGGGACTTCACTGGTAGATGAGCAGTTCTTC.

This clonotype was observed a few times. V and J are TRBV7-2 and TRBJ2-5; a weak D match, TRBD2 (5 bases). The CDR3 is 14 amino acids. From germline, CDR1 is SGHTA and CDR2 FQGNSA. V was shortened by 4 bases and J by 4 bases, with 13 bases between the two germline ends. CDR3 sequence reads: CASSSPSLPETQYF. CDR3 DNA sequence: TGTGCCAGCAGCTCTCCTAGCCTACCAGAGACCCAGTACTTC.

The table lists this clonotype with a few counts. V gene TRBV20-1 combines with J gene TRBJ2-2; 9 nucleotides align to TRBD2. This CDR3 has 16 amino acids. Trimming cost V 0 bases and J 1 base; bases outside gene matches: 3. Germline CDR1 and CDR2: DFQATT and SNEGSKA (reference sequence). The CDR3 loop reads CSARDLAGWNTGELFF. For the CDR3, the DNA is TGCAGTGCTAGAGACCTAGCGGGATGGAACACCGGGGAGCTGTTTTTT.

This clonotype was seen only a few times. The CDR3 nucleotides read TGTGCCAGCAGATCACCGGTGGGTCATCAGCCCCAGCATTTT. Amino acid sequence: CASRSPVGHQPQHF. V usage is TRBV6-2 or TRBV6-3 and J usage is TRBJ1-5; no clear D. Germline-derived CDR1 and CDR2 are MNHEY and SVGEGT. Deletions cut 6 bases from V and 5 bases from J, with 14 bases between. This CDR3 spans 14 amino acids.

The V call is TRBV7-9, the J call TRBJ2-1; D remains unclear. CDR3 length equals 15 residues. CDR1 is SEHNR and CDR2 is FQNEAQ in the germline V gene (reference sequence). Trimming took 0 bases from V and 6 from J, leaving 12 bases between them. The CDR3 loop reads CASSLAGPALNEQFF. In DNA, the CDR3 is TGTGCCAGCAGCTTAGCGGGTCCGGCCCTCAATGAGCAGTTCTTC.

The chain links TRBV7-2 to TRBJ1-5, with D possibly TRBD1 on 5 matching bases. The CDR3 spans 19 residues. The V end was cut by 2 bases, the J end by 6 bases, with 26 bases between. Germline V gene sequence: CDR1 SGHTA, CDR2 FQGNSA. DNA of the CDR3: TGTGCCAGCAGCTTAAAGGTGCTCGGGGACCGTCAAAGGGGTCAGCCCCAGCATTTT. Its protein is CASSLKVLGDRQRGQPQHF. Drawing the rest from reference TRBV7-2 and TRBJ1-5, the complete variable domain is GAGVSQSPSNKVTEKGKDVELRCDPISGHTALYWYRQSLGQGLEFLIYFQGNSAPDKSGLPSDRFSAERTGGSVSTLTIQRTQQEDSAVYLCASSLKVLGDRQRGQPQHFGDGTRLSIL.

The chain combines TRBV7-2 with TRBJ2-5; 7 nucleotides agree with TRBD2. The length of the CDR3 is 14 residues. Germline values: CDR1 SGHTA, CDR2 FQGNSA. After removal of 5 bases from V and 0 bases from J, the junction contained 3 bases not matched to a gene. CDR3 protein: CASSHSGYQETQYF. The CDR3 nucleotides are TGTGCCAGCAGCCATAGCGGGTACCAAGAGACCCAGTACTTC.

The V gene is TRBV9, the J gene TRBJ2-1; 11 bases map to TRBD2. The length of the CDR3 is 18 residues. Germline V CDR1 and CDR2: SGDLS, YYNGEE. The junction had 10 bases not matched to a gene; V was cut back by 2 bases and J by 3 bases. The CDR3 region has the DNA TGTGCCAGCAGCGTGGGACTAGCGGCCCAACTTATCTACAATGAGCAGTTCTTC. This translates into CASSVGLAAQLIYNEQFF.

This clonotype has more than one count but fewer than ten. The rearrangement links TRBV12-3 or TRBV12-4 to TRBJ1-2, with D hard to call. The CDR3 is 14 residues long. Trimming pared 5 bases from V and 7 bases from J, leaving 17 bases between. The CDR3 loop reads CASSDGNRPLGYTF. The CDR3 coding sequence is TGTGCCAGCAGTGATGGGAATCGGCCTCTTGGCTACACCTTC.

The chain recombines TRBV20-1 with TRBJ2-1, with 7 bases that match TRBD2. This CDR3 comprises 15 residues. Germline V gene data show CDR1 as DFQATT and CDR2 as SNEGSKA (reference sequence). Trimming cost V 0 bases and J 6 bases; bases outside gene matches: 8. CDR3 nucleotides: TGCAGTGCTAGAGATTTGAGGGAGGGCCGCAATGAGCAGTTCTTC. Protein product: CSARDLREGRNEQFF.

The V call is TRBV4-1, the J call TRBJ1-1, with 7 bases matching TRBD1. CDR1 MGHRA and CDR2 YSYEKL come from the germline V gene. CDR3 length equals 15 residues. J was trimmed by 1 base and V by 2 bases; bases with no gene match: 4. This CDR3 is CASSQIGTENTEAFF. The CDR3 DNA follows: TGCGCCAGCAGCCAAATAGGGACAGAGAACACTGAAGCTTTCTTT.

The chain links TRBV7-2 to TRBJ2-6; 7 positions agree with TRBD2. Germline V lookup: CDR1 SGHTA, CDR2 FQGNSA. With V trimmed by 3 bases and J by 0 bases, 5 bases remained unmatched. This CDR3 has 17 residues. The CDR3 DNA reads as TGTGCCAGCAGCTTGGGAGGGGCTACCTCTGGGGCCAACGTCCTGACTTTC. It is translated as CASSLGGATSGANVLTF. The entire variable domain, with the rest obtained from reference TRBV7-2 and TRBJ2-6, is as follows: GAGVSQSPSNKVTEKGKDVELRCDPISGHTALYWYRQSLGQGLEFLIYFQGNSAPDKSGLPSDRFSAERTGGSVSTLTIQRTQQEDSAVYLCASSLGGATSGANVLTFGAGSRLTVL.

This chain joins TRBV28 and TRBJ1-2, with D possibly matching TRBD1 (6 bases). Trimming cost V 7 bases and J 8 bases, with 26 bases left between them. CDR1 and CDR2 (germline): MDHEN, SYDVKM. The CDR3 extends over 16 amino acids. The CDR3 DNA reads as TGTGCCAGCACCCAGCCTGTCCGAGGCAGGGGATACGGCTACACCTTC. Translating it yields CASTQPVRGRGYGYTF.

The rearrangement links TRBV20-1 to TRBJ2-5; 7 bases agree with TRBD2. This CDR3 spans 14 amino acids. In germline, CDR1 is DFQATT, CDR2 SNEGSKA (reference sequence). With V trimmed by 5 bases and J by 2 bases, 8 bases remained unmatched. CDR3 DNA: TGCAGTGCTCCAAGAACGGGACTACAAGAGACCCAGTACTTC. It is translated as CSAPRTGLQETQYF.

V is TRBV12-3 or TRBV12-4 and J is TRBJ2-6; D perhaps matches TRBD1 (6 bases). Trimming left V 5 bases short and J 0 bases short, with 26 bases between. The CDR3 covers 21 residues. This CDR3 is CASSLDASTGTTFSGANVLTF. In DNA form, the CDR3 reads TGTGCCAGCAGTCTTGACGCTTCAACCGGGACAACTTTCTCTGGGGCCAACGTCCTGACTTTC.

The chain employs TRBV5-1 and TRBJ2-1; D remains ambiguous. Trimming stripped 0 bases from V and 7 bases from J, with 11 bases between. This CDR3 comprises 14 residues. Germline V CDR1 and CDR2: SGHRS, YFSETQ. Here the CDR3 DNA reads TGCGCCAGCAGCTTGGTGTTGGAAGTTAATGAGCAGTTCTTC. Its translation: CASSLVLEVNEQFF. The full variable domain, rest sourced from reference TRBV5-1 and TRBJ2-1, is KAGVTQTPRYLIKTRGQQVTLSCSPISGHRSVSWYQQTPGQGLQFLFEYFSETQRNKGNFPGRFSGRQFSNSRSEMNVSTLELGDSALYLCASSLVLEVNEQFFGPGTRLTVL.

The chain recombines TRBV19 with TRBJ2-3; D is ambiguous. The germline gives CDR1 LNHDA, CDR2 SQIVND (reference sequence). Trimming left V 6 bases short and J 0 bases short, with 13 bases between. This CDR3 region has 15 residues. CDR3 DNA: TGTGCCAGTAGCGTCCTACTCTCAAGCACAGATACGCAGTATTTT. Translating gives CASSVLLSSTDTQYF.

J is TRBJ2-7 and V is TRBV29-1, with 7 bases fitting TRBD1. The CDR3 spans 11 residues. Unmatched junction bases numbered 4, after V lost 6 bases and J lost 5 bases. CDR1 SQVTM and CDR2 ANQGSEA come from the germline V gene. The CDR3 nucleotides are TGCAGCGTGAAAACAGGGGACGAGCAGTACTTC. Protein product: CSVKTGDEQYF.